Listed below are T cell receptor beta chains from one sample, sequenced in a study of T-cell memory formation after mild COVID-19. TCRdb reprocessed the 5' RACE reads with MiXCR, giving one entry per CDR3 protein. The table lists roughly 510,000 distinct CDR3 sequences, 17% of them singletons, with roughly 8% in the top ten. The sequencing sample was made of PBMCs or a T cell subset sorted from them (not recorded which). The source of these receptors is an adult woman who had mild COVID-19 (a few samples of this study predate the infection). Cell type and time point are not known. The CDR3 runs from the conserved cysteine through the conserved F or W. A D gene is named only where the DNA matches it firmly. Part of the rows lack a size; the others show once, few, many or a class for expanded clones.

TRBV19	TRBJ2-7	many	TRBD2	TGTGCCAGTAGGAGGGGACTACTCAGCGAGCAGTACTTC	CASRRGLLSEQYF
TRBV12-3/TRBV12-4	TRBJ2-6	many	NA	TGTGCCAGCAGGAGGTCCGGGACGGGAACCAACGTCCTGACTTTC	CASRRSGTGTNVLTF
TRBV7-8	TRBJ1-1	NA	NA	TGTGCCAGCAGCCCAGGAGGGGCCCCGGGTGTGACTGAAGCTTTCTTT	CASSPGGAPGVTEAFF
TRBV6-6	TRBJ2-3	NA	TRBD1	TGTGCCAGCGACTGGACAGGGGAGGCAGATACGCAGTATTTT	CASDWTGEADTQYF
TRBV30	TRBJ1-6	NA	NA	TGTGCCTGGAGTGTACACCAGGTGGGCCTACTTTCACCCCTCCACTTT	CAWSVHQVGLLSPLHF
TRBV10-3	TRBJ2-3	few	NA	TGTGCCATCAGCCTGGAGGATACGCAGTATTTT	CAISLEDTQYF
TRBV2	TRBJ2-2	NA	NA	TGTGCCAGCAGTGCGTCGACAGGAAACGCGAACACCGGGGAGCTGTTTTTT	CASSASTGNANTGELFF
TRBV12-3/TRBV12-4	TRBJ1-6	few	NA	TGTGCCAGCAGGGCGGGTGGTTCACCCCTCCACTTT	CASRAGGSPLHF
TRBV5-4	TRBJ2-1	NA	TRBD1	TGTGCCAGCAGCTTAAGGGACAGGGACATAATGGGCATTGAGCAGTTCTTC	CASSLRDRDIMGIEQFF
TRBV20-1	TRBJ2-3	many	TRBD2	TGCAGTGCTAGAGACCTAACGGGGGGGGAGACAGATACGCAGTATTTT	CSARDLTGGETDTQYF
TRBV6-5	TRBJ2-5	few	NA	TGTGCCAGCAGTTTCACCCGGGCCCAGACCCAGTACTTC	CASSFTRAQTQYF
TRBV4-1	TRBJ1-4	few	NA	TGCGCCAGCAGCCCTACAGGATCCGGGAATGAAAAACTGTTTTTT	CASSPTGSGNEKLFF
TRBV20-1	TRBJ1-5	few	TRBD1	TGCAGTGCTAGTGATCGCGACAGGGGGTATAGCAATCAGCCCCAGCATTTT	CSASDRDRGYSNQPQHF
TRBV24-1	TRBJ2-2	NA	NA	TGTGCCACCAGTGACTACAGGGTCGGGGAGCTGTTTTTT	CATSDYRVGELFF
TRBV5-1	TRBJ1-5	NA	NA	TGCGCCAGCAGCTTGTCGTCGGGTAGCAATCAGCCCCAGCATTTT	CASSLSSGSNQPQHF
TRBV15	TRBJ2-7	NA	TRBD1	TGTGCCACCAGCAGCGGACAGGCGTCGACCTACGAGCAGTACTTC	CATSSGQASTYEQYF
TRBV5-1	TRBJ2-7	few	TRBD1	TGCGCCAGCAGCTTGACAGGGGGCCACGAGCAGTACTTC	CASSLTGGHEQYF
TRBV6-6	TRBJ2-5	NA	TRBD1	TGTGCCAGCACCGCAGGGGGCGAGACCCAGTACTTC	CASTAGGETQYF
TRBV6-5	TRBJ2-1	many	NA	TGTGCCAGCAGTTCCCCTGCCGGGAACTACAATGAGCAGTTCTTC	CASSSPAGNYNEQFF
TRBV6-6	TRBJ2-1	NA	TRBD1	TGTGCCAGCAGTCCCGAGCCGGGACAGGGGGCCGATGAGCAGTTCTTC	CASSPEPGQGADEQFF
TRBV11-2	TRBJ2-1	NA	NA	TGTGCCAGCACCGACGGATCACTAGAGTTCTTC	CASTDGSLEFF
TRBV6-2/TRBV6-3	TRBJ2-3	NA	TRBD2	TGTGCCAGCGGAGCTAGCGGGACAGATACGCAGTATTTT	CASGASGTDTQYF
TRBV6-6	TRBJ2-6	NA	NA	TGTGCCAGCAGTTACTTGGGGAGCTCTGGGGCCAACGTCCTGACTTTC	CASSYLGSSGANVLTF
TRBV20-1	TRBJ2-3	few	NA	TGCAGTGCGCGGGGACAGCAGACTGCTAGCACAGATACGCAGTATTTT	CSARGQQTASTDTQYF
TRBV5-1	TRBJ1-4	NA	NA	TGCGCCAGCAGCTTAGGCCCACGGAATGAAAAACTGTTTTTT	CASSLGPRNEKLFF
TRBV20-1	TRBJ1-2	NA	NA	TGCAGTGCTATCCGGGCCCCCTATGGCTACACCTTC	CSAIRAPYGYTF
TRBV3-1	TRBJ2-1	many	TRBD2	TGTGCCAGCAGCCAGCGGGGGGGCCGAGAGCAGTTCTTC	CASSQRGGREQFF
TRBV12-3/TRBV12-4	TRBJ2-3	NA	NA	TGTGCCAGCAGTTTCCTACATGTCACCGGATACACAGATACGCAGTATTTT	CASSFLHVTGYTDTQYF
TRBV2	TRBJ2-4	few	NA	TGTGCCAGCAGGGCCGACGGGGCCAAAAACATTCAGTACTTC	CASRADGAKNIQYF
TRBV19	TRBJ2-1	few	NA	TGTGCCAGTAGTATTGGGGAGTACAATGAGCAGTTCTTC	CASSIGEYNEQFF
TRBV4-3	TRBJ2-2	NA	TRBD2	TGCGCCAGCAGCCAAAGGGGAGGGCTTTCCGAGACTTACGGTTTGACGGAGGAGCTGTTTTTT	CASSQRGGLSETYGLTEELFF
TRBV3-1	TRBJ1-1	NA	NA	TGTGCCAGCAGCCAGAGACCGAACACTGAAGCTTTCTTT	CASSQRPNTEAFF
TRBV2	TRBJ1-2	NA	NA	TGTGCCAGCAGTCAATTAACAGCTAACTATGGCTACACCTTC	CASSQLTANYGYTF
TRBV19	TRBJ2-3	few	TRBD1	TGTGCCAGTACTATAGGGAGGGACAGGGCCACAGATACGCAGTATTTT	CASTIGRDRATDTQYF
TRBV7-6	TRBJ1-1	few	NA	TGTGCCAGCAGCTCAACAGGACCCCGGACCGACACTGAAGCTTTCTTT	CASSSTGPRTDTEAFF
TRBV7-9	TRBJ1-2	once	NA	TGTGCCAGCAGCACCCAGGACGGGGGACGAGGCTACACCTTC	CASSTQDGGRGYTF
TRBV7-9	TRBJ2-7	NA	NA	TGTGCCAGCAGCTTAGTCGTACTTGGAGAGCAGTACTTC	CASSLVVLGEQYF
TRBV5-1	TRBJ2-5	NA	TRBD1	TGCGCCAGCAGCTTGGAGGACAGGACCCAAGAGACCCAGTACTTC	CASSLEDRTQETQYF
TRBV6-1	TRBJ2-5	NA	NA	TGTGCCAGCACCCCGGGAAGTCTCCAAGAGACCCAGTACTTC	CASTPGSLQETQYF
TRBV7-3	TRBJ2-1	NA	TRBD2	TGTGCCAGCAGCTCGTCGGGGCGGGAGGGCAACAATGAGCAGTTCTTC	CASSSSGREGNNEQFF
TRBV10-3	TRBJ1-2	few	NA	TGTGCCATCAGTGAGTCCCCGCTAGGGCTCTATGGCTACACCTTC	CAISESPLGLYGYTF
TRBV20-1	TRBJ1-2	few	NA	TGCAGTGCTTCCGTGGACAGCAGCTATGGCTACACCTTC	CSASVDSSYGYTF
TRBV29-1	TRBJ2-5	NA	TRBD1	TGCAGCGTTCCACAAATGGGGACAGGGGGGGAGACCCAGTACTTC	CSVPQMGTGGETQYF
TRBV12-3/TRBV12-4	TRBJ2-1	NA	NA	TGTGCCAGCAGTTTCGCGGGTCTATCCTACAATGAGCAGTTCTTC	CASSFAGLSYNEQFF
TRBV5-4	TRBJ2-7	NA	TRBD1	TGTGCCAGCAGCCCAAAGACAGGGGGCTCCTACGAGCAGTACTTC	CASSPKTGGSYEQYF
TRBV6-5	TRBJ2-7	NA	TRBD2	TGTGCCAGCAGTTACTCGAGTCCTAGCGGGGGCTCCTACGAGCAGTACTTC	CASSYSSPSGGSYEQYF
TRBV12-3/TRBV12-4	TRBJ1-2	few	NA	TGTGCCAGCCGCGCGGGTTATGGCTACACCTTC	CASRAGYGYTF